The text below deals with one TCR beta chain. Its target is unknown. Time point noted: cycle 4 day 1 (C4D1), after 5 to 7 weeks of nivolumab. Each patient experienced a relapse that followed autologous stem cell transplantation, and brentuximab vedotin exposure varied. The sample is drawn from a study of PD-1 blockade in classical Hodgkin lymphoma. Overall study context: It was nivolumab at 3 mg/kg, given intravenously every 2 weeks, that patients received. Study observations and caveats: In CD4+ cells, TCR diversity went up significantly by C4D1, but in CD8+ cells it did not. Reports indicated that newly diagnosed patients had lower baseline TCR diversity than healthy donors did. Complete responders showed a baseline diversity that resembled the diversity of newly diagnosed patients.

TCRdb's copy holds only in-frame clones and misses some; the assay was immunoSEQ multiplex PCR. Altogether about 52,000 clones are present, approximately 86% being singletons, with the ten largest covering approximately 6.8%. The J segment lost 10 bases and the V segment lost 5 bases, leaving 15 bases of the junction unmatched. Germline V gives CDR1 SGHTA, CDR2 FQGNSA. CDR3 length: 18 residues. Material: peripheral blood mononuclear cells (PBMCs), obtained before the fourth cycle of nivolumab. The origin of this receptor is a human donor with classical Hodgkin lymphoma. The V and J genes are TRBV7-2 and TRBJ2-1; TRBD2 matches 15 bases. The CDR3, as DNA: TGTGCCAGCAGCGCCCGTGCCCGAGGACTAGCGGGGGGGCCGGAGCAGTTCTTC. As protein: CASSARARGLAGGPEQFF.